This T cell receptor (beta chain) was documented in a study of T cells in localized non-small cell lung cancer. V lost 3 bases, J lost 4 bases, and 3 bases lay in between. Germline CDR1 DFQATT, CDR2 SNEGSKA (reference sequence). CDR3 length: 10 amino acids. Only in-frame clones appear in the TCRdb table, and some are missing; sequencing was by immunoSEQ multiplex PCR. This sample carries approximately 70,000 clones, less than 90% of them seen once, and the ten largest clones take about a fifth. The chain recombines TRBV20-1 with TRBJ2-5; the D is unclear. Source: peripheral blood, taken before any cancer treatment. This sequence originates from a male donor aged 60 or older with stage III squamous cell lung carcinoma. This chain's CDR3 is CSASTETQYF. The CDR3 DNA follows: TGCAGTGCTAGTACAGAGACCCAGTACTTC.